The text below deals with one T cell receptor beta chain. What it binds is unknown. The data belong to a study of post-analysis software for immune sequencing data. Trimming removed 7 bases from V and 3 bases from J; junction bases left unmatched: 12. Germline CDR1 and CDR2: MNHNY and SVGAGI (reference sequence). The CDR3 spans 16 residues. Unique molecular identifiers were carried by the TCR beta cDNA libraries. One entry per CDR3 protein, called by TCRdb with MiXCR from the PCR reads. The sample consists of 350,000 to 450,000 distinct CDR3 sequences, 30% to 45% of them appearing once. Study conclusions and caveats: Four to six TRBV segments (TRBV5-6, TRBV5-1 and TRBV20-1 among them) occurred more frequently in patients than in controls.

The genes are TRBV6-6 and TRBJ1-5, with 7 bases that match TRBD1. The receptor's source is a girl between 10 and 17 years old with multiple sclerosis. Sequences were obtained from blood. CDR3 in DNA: TGTGCCAGCATGGAGGAGGGGGCAGGATCCAATCAGCCCCAGCATTTT. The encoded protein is CASMEEGAGSNQPQHF.